Listed here is a single T cell receptor (beta chain). Its antigen remains unknown. This CDR3 is 15 amino acids long. Germline CDR1 MGHDK, CDR2 SYGVNS. V was clipped by 6 bases and J by 0 bases; unmatched bases: 5. Data came from immunoSEQ multiplex PCR; TCRdb stores just in-frame clones and leaves some out. The table lists about 110,000 clones, about 94% of them singletons. The source of the sample is a study of graft-versus-host responses after intestinal transplantation. Study-wide results and caveats: Early HvG declines after transplant were associated with peak circulating GvH clone levels. Within the allografts of patients who had graft-donor T cell macrochimerism, graft-versus-host to host-versus-graft clonal ratios were high.

The origin of this receptor is a human donor who received an intestinal transplant. The sample in question was unstimulated CD8+ T cells sorted from spleen or lymph node cells, obtained before intestinal transplant. The chain recombines TRBV25-1 with TRBJ2-1; 7 bases line up with TRBD2. The CDR3 DNA follows: TGTGCCAGCAGCAGCGGGGTAAGCTCCTACAATGAGCAGTTCTTC. It encodes CASSSGVSSYNEQFF.